A selection of T cell receptor beta chains follows, all from one sample in a study of response to subunit inactivated influenza vaccine. TCRdb re-derived calls from the RT-PCR reads in MiXCR, one entry per CDR3 protein. The sample holds 800,000 or so distinct CDR3 sequences, 21% seen once. Material: PBMCs from blood, obtained roughly 5 days after vaccination. Receptors originate from a man between 50 and 59 years old who received an inactivated influenza vaccine. The CDR3 runs from the conserved cysteine through the conserved F or W. Each record gives: D gene, V gene, J gene, clone size, CDR3 DNA, CDR3 protein. A D gene is named only where the DNA matches it firmly. Size is omitted from some rows. Given values are once, few, many or a class for expanded clones.

D gene: TRBD2; V gene: TRBV20-1; J gene: TRBJ2-1; clone size: many; CDR3 DNA: TGCAGTGTAATACTAGCGGCGAACTCCTACAATGAGCAGTTCTTC; CDR3 protein: CSVILAANSYNEQFF
D gene: TRBD2; V gene: TRBV30; J gene: TRBJ2-1; clone size: NA; CDR3 DNA: TGTGCCTGGAGTAGTGGGGGGGGGTACAATGAGCAGTTCTTC; CDR3 protein: CAWSSGGGYNEQFF
D gene: TRBD2; V gene: TRBV7-2; J gene: TRBJ2-7; clone size: NA; CDR3 DNA: TGTGCCAGCAGCCCAGATCCGGGACTACCGACGCACGAGCAGTACTTC; CDR3 protein: CASSPDPGLPTHEQYF
D gene: TRBD1; V gene: TRBV20-1; J gene: TRBJ1-5; clone size: NA; CDR3 DNA: TGCAGTGCTAGAGACTTACGAGGGGGACAGGGGAGCAATCAGCCCCAGCATTTT; CDR3 protein: CSARDLRGGQGSNQPQHF
D gene: TRBD1; V gene: TRBV20-1; J gene: TRBJ2-3; clone size: NA; CDR3 DNA: TGCAGTGCTATGGGGGACAGGAGATATACGCAGTATTTT; CDR3 protein: CSAMGDRRYTQYF
D gene: NA; V gene: TRBV5-1; J gene: TRBJ1-6; clone size: few; CDR3 DNA: TGCGCCAGCAGCTTGGAGAGTCCGAGCTCCTATAATTCACCCCTCCACTTT; CDR3 protein: CASSLESPSSYNSPLHF
D gene: NA; V gene: TRBV7-2; J gene: TRBJ2-2; clone size: few; CDR3 DNA: TGTGCCAGCAGCCCTCCTCGTGGGAACACCGGGGAGCTGTTTTTT; CDR3 protein: CASSPPRGNTGELFF
D gene: TRBD1; V gene: TRBV7-9; J gene: TRBJ2-2; clone size: NA; CDR3 DNA: TGTGCCAGCAGCTCCTACAGGGGGTTAACCGGGGAGCTGTTTTTT; CDR3 protein: CASSSYRGLTGELFF
D gene: NA; V gene: TRBV29-1; J gene: TRBJ2-3; clone size: NA; CDR3 DNA: TGCAGCGCCGGAGGTTCTTGGACTAAGAGCACAGATACGCAGTATTTT; CDR3 protein: CSAGGSWTKSTDTQYF
D gene: NA; V gene: TRBV20-1; J gene: TRBJ2-3; clone size: NA; CDR3 DNA: TGCAGTCCTAGGGTTGGCACAGATACGCAGTATTTT; CDR3 protein: CSPRVGTDTQYF
D gene: NA; V gene: TRBV5-1; J gene: TRBJ2-1; clone size: few; CDR3 DNA: TGCGCCAGCAGCTTCGAAACTAGCACACAGTTCTTC; CDR3 protein: CASSFETSTQFF
D gene: TRBD2; V gene: TRBV9; J gene: TRBJ2-3; clone size: few; CDR3 DNA: TGTGCCAGCAGCTCGACTAGCGGGAGTGCAGATACGCAGTATTTT; CDR3 protein: CASSSTSGSADTQYF
D gene: TRBD1; V gene: TRBV30; J gene: TRBJ1-2; clone size: NA; CDR3 DNA: TGTGCCTGGAGGGCCCAACGGGACAGGTGGTATGGCTACACCTTC; CDR3 protein: CAWRAQRDRWYGYTF
D gene: NA; V gene: TRBV5-5; J gene: TRBJ1-5; clone size: few; CDR3 DNA: TGTGCCAGCAGCTTGTGGCAGGGGAATCAGCCCCAGCATTTT; CDR3 protein: CASSLWQGNQPQHF
D gene: NA; V gene: TRBV4-3; J gene: TRBJ1-4; clone size: few; CDR3 DNA: TGCGCCAGCAGCCGCTTAGGGCAGAATGAAAAACTGTTTTTT; CDR3 protein: CASSRLGQNEKLFF
D gene: TRBD2; V gene: TRBV12-3/TRBV12-4; J gene: TRBJ2-2; clone size: few; CDR3 DNA: TGTGCCAGCAAAGGACTAGCGAACACCGGGGAGCTGTTTTTT; CDR3 protein: CASKGLANTGELFF
D gene: TRBD1; V gene: TRBV20-1; J gene: TRBJ1-2; clone size: NA; CDR3 DNA: TGCAGTGCTAGAGACCGGGACAGGGCCTATGGCTACACCTTC; CDR3 protein: CSARDRDRAYGYTF
D gene: NA; V gene: TRBV20-1; J gene: TRBJ1-2; clone size: NA; CDR3 DNA: TGCAGTGCTAGAGATGTAACAGGAGTAACTAACTATGGCTACACCTTC; CDR3 protein: CSARDVTGVTNYGYTF
D gene: TRBD1; V gene: TRBV29-1; J gene: TRBJ1-3; clone size: many; CDR3 DNA: TGCAGCGTACAGACAGGGGGATCCACCTCTGGAAACACCATATATTTT; CDR3 protein: CSVQTGGSTSGNTIYF
D gene: TRBD1; V gene: TRBV19; J gene: TRBJ1-6; clone size: few; CDR3 DNA: TGTGCCAGTAGTACATTGGACAGGGGCCGGAATTCACCCCTCCACTTT; CDR3 protein: CASSTLDRGRNSPLHF
D gene: TRBD1; V gene: TRBV24-1; J gene: TRBJ2-5; clone size: NA; CDR3 DNA: TGTGCCACCAGTGACCACCGGACAGGGTCGGAGACCCAGTACTTC; CDR3 protein: CATSDHRTGSETQYF
D gene: NA; V gene: TRBV14; J gene: TRBJ2-5; clone size: NA; CDR3 DNA: TGTGCCAGCAGCCCCCTTGGGGGGAACCAAGAGACCCAGTACTTC; CDR3 protein: CASSPLGGNQETQYF
D gene: TRBD2; V gene: TRBV28; J gene: TRBJ2-1; clone size: NA; CDR3 DNA: TGTGCCAGCAGTTTATGGTACCTAGCGGGATCCGGGTTGGATGAGCAGTTCTTC; CDR3 protein: CASSLWYLAGSGLDEQFF
D gene: NA; V gene: TRBV28; J gene: TRBJ1-5; clone size: NA; CDR3 DNA: TGTGCCAGCAGGGGGGCACTTCAGCCCCAGCATTTT; CDR3 protein: CASRGALQPQHF
D gene: TRBD2; V gene: TRBV9; J gene: TRBJ2-1; clone size: few; CDR3 DNA: TGTGCCAGCAGCGTAAACGGGAGGATCTACAATGAGCAGTTCTTC; CDR3 protein: CASSVNGRIYNEQFF
D gene: NA; V gene: TRBV29-1; J gene: TRBJ2-1; clone size: NA; CDR3 DNA: TGCAGCGTTGGCAACAGGGTTCAAAATGAGCAGTTCTTC; CDR3 protein: CSVGNRVQNEQFF
D gene: TRBD2; V gene: TRBV12-3/TRBV12-4; J gene: TRBJ2-5; clone size: many; CDR3 DNA: TGTGCCAGCAGTTCCGGGACTAGCGGACAAGAGACCCAGTACTTC; CDR3 protein: CASSSGTSGQETQYF
D gene: NA; V gene: TRBV5-1; J gene: TRBJ1-1; clone size: few; CDR3 DNA: TGCGCCAGCAGCTTGGGTGGGGGGCAGGGCACTGAAGCTTTCTTT; CDR3 protein: CASSLGGGQGTEAFF
D gene: TRBD2; V gene: TRBV20-1; J gene: TRBJ2-7; clone size: NA; CDR3 DNA: TGCAGTGCTAGAGGAGGGACTAGCGGGGGGTTCGAACAGTACTTC; CDR3 protein: CSARGGTSGGFEQYF
D gene: TRBD1; V gene: TRBV27; J gene: TRBJ2-7; clone size: NA; CDR3 DNA: TGTGCCAGCAGTTTAATGGCAGGGGGCGCATTCTACGAGCAGTACTTC; CDR3 protein: CASSLMAGGAFYEQYF
D gene: NA; V gene: TRBV5-6; J gene: TRBJ2-7; clone size: few; CDR3 DNA: TGTGCCAGCAGCTCGCCCCGGGACACTCGATTTAGTATCTACGAGCAGTACTTC; CDR3 protein: CASSSPRDTRFSIYEQYF
D gene: TRBD2; V gene: TRBV12-3/TRBV12-4; J gene: TRBJ2-7; clone size: few; CDR3 DNA: TGTGCCAGCAGTTTCTGGACTAGCGGGGGGTCGTACGAGCAGTACTTC; CDR3 protein: CASSFWTSGGSYEQYF
D gene: TRBD1; V gene: TRBV2; J gene: TRBJ2-6; clone size: NA; CDR3 DNA: TGTGCCAGCAGGCGGGACAGGGCTGGGGCCAACGTCCTGACTTTC; CDR3 protein: CASRRDRAGANVLTF
D gene: NA; V gene: TRBV12-3/TRBV12-4; J gene: TRBJ2-1; clone size: NA; CDR3 DNA: TGTGCCAGCAGTTTACCCACAGCCGTGGCCAATGAGCAGTTCTTC; CDR3 protein: CASSLPTAVANEQFF
D gene: NA; V gene: TRBV10-3; J gene: TRBJ2-1; clone size: few; CDR3 DNA: TGTGCCATCAGGCCAACAGGGATCAATGAGCAGTTCTTC; CDR3 protein: CAIRPTGINEQFF
D gene: NA; V gene: TRBV4-1; J gene: TRBJ2-2; clone size: many; CDR3 DNA: TGCGCCAGCAGCCATAGCAGCCTCCCTTCGAGGAGGACCGGGGAGCTGTTTTTT; CDR3 protein: CASSHSSLPSRRTGELFF
D gene: TRBD1; V gene: TRBV7-9; J gene: TRBJ1-1; clone size: few; CDR3 DNA: TGTGCCAGCAGTTGGGGACAGCCGAACACTGAAGCTTTCTTT; CDR3 protein: CASSWGQPNTEAFF
D gene: NA; V gene: TRBV6-2/TRBV6-3; J gene: TRBJ2-1; clone size: NA; CDR3 DNA: TGTGCCAGCAGTTACGGGGGAGCGCTGGGGAATGAGCAGTTCTTC; CDR3 protein: CASSYGGALGNEQFF
D gene: NA; V gene: TRBV5-1; J gene: TRBJ1-2; clone size: few; CDR3 DNA: TGCGCCAGCAGCTTACAGGGAGGGGACTATGGCTACACCTTC; CDR3 protein: CASSLQGGDYGYTF
D gene: NA; V gene: TRBV27; J gene: TRBJ1-2; clone size: few; CDR3 DNA: TGTGCCAGCAGTCCAGCAGGACGAGATCGTGGCTACACCTTC; CDR3 protein: CASSPAGRDRGYTF
D gene: NA; V gene: TRBV7-8; J gene: TRBJ1-2; clone size: NA; CDR3 DNA: TGTGCCAGCAGTCGTAGGCAGGGTCTGAGCTATGGCTACACCTTC; CDR3 protein: CASSRRQGLSYGYTF
D gene: TRBD2; V gene: TRBV6-5; J gene: TRBJ2-3; clone size: NA; CDR3 DNA: TGTGCCAGGAGTTACTCCGCTAGCGGGGGGTACACAGATACGCAGTATTTT; CDR3 protein: CARSYSASGGYTDTQYF
D gene: TRBD1; V gene: TRBV4-1; J gene: TRBJ1-5; clone size: NA; CDR3 DNA: TGCGCCAGCAGCCTAACTTCATGGACAGGGTATAGTCAGCCCCAGCATTTT; CDR3 protein: CASSLTSWTGYSQPQHF
D gene: NA; V gene: TRBV12-3/TRBV12-4; J gene: TRBJ2-4; clone size: NA; CDR3 DNA: TGTGCCAGCAGTTTCGACCTGATAGCCAAAAACATTCAGTACTTC; CDR3 protein: CASSFDLIAKNIQYF
D gene: NA; V gene: TRBV7-2; J gene: TRBJ2-1; clone size: NA; CDR3 DNA: TGTGCCAGCAGCTCGGACAGATTAGCCTACAATGAGCAGTTCTTC; CDR3 protein: CASSSDRLAYNEQFF
D gene: NA; V gene: TRBV6-2/TRBV6-3; J gene: TRBJ1-2; clone size: NA; CDR3 DNA: TGTGCCAGCAGTTACAAGCCGGGGGCGGACTATGGCTACACCTTC; CDR3 protein: CASSYKPGADYGYTF
D gene: NA; V gene: TRBV5-1; J gene: TRBJ1-1; clone size: many; CDR3 DNA: TGTGCCAGCAGTTTAGGGCCAGGGATGAACACTGAAGCTTTCTTT; CDR3 protein: CASSLGPGMNTEAFF
D gene: NA; V gene: TRBV20-1; J gene: TRBJ2-7; clone size: few; CDR3 DNA: TGCAGTGCTTCGGTCGGGGTCTACGAGCAGTACTTC; CDR3 protein: CSASVGVYEQYF
D gene: NA; V gene: TRBV5-1; J gene: TRBJ1-1; clone size: few; CDR3 DNA: TGCGCCAGCAGCTTTACAAGGAACACTGAAGCTTTCTTT; CDR3 protein: CASSFTRNTEAFF
D gene: NA; V gene: TRBV7-2; J gene: TRBJ2-3; clone size: NA; CDR3 DNA: TGTGCCAGCAGCTTCGGACTTTCTGATACGCAGTATTTT; CDR3 protein: CASSFGLSDTQYF